One sample yielded the 21 T cell receptor beta chains listed below, sequenced in a study of shared clonotypes between healthy human individuals. The repertoire was sequenced with immunoSEQ multiplex PCR; TCRdb's copy has only in-frame clones and lacks some. The sample includes about 2.2 million clones, about 94% seen only once; the top ten take about 1.6%. Terminally differentiated effector memory CD45RA+ cells were excluded from the naive CD8 cells, which were CD45RO-negative and positively selected for CCR7. The sequencing sample was made of naive CD8+ T cells from PBMCs. All receptors come from a man younger than 35 in good health. Some clones in this sample may be carry-over from other donors' samples.

Of note for this clone: The same CDR3 can be traced to other DNA sequences in this sample. V is TRBV7-9 and J is TRBJ1-5, with D unclear. The CDR3 runs 14 residues. Deletions cut 5 bases from V and 4 bases from J, with 12 bases between. In germline, CDR1 is SEHNR, CDR2 FQNEAQ (reference sequence). The CDR3 protein is CASSRDGLNQPQHF. The CDR3 DNA is TGTGCCAGCAGCCGCGACGGCTTAAATCAGCCCCAGCATTTT.

The chain recombines TRBV19 with TRBJ2-5; D could derive from TRBD1 or TRBD2 (6 bases each). Germline CDR1 and CDR2: LNHDA and SQIVND (reference sequence). Trimming left V 6 bases short and J 1 base short, with 15 bases between. The length of the CDR3 is 15 residues. CDR3 in DNA: TGTGCCAGTAGCGACCCGAGGGGGGCCCAAGAGACCCAGTACTTC. Amino acid sequence: CASSDPRGAQETQYF.

With regard to this clone: This CDR3 is also generated by other DNA sequences in the sample. The V gene is TRBV27, the J gene TRBJ2-1; D gene unclear. Germline CDR1 MNHEY, CDR2 SMNVEV (reference sequence). The V end lost 2 bases, the J end lost 1 base, and 9 bases lay between the germline ends. The CDR3 has 15 amino acids. The CDR3 DNA follows: TGTGCCAGCAGTTTAGGCGGAAATTCCTACAATGAGCAGTTCTTC. The encoded protein is CASSLGGNSYNEQFF.

The chain carries TRBV7-3 and TRBJ2-1, with D possibly matching TRBD1 (6 bases). The CDR3 is 14 amino acids. V was cut by 8 bases and J by 0 bases, with 11 bases left in between. Germline lookup yields CDR1 SGHTA and CDR2 FQGTGA. For the CDR3, the DNA is TGTGCCAGCTCCGACAGGAGCTCCTACAATGAGCAGTTCTTC. Translated: CASSDRSSYNEQFF. Based on the CDR3 plus reference TRBV7-3 and TRBJ2-1, the full variable domain is GAGVSQTPSNKVTEKGKYVELRCDPISGHTALYWYRQSLGQGPEFLIYFQGTGAADDSGLPNDRFFAVRPEGSVSTLKIQRTERGDSAVYLCASSDRSSYNEQFFGPGTRLTVL.

J is TRBJ1-2 and V is TRBV27; tentative D call: TRBD1 (5 bases). Trimming pared 7 bases from V and 4 bases from J, leaving 16 bases between. Germline values: CDR1 MNHEY, CDR2 SMNVEV (reference sequence). The length of the CDR3 is 14 residues. This chain's CDR3 is CASTPLDRGYGYTF. As DNA, the CDR3 is TGTGCCAGCACCCCCTTAGACAGAGGCTATGGCTACACCTTC.

The V gene is TRBV4-3, the J gene TRBJ2-2, with 7 nucleotides matching TRBD2. Per the germline V gene, CDR1 is LGHNA and CDR2 is YSLEER. The CDR3 totals 16 residues. V shed 1 base and J 3 bases; nucleotides not matched to a gene: 5. The CDR3 loop is CASSQGTRVHTGELFF. For the CDR3, the DNA is TGCGCCAGCAGCCAAGGGACTAGGGTGCACACCGGGGAGCTGTTTTTT.

This clone was observed a single time. This CDR3 is also generated by other DNA sequences in the sample. The V call is TRBV7-9, the J call TRBJ1-5; D is unclear. The CDR3 is made up of 12 amino acids. V shed 2 bases and J shed 9 bases, with 8 bases lying between them. Per germline, CDR1 SEHNR and CDR2 FQNEAQ (reference sequence). The CDR3 loop reads CASSLSGRPQHF. The DNA of the CDR3 is TGTGCCAGCAGCTTATCCGGGAGGCCCCAGCATTTT.

The chain recombines TRBV27 with TRBJ2-7; TRBD1 aligns across 9 bases. After removal of 4 bases from V and 2 bases from J, the junction contained 6 bases not matched to a gene. In germline, CDR1 is MNHEY, CDR2 SMNVEV (reference sequence). The CDR3 covers 15 residues. The CDR3 region has the DNA TGTGCCAGCAGTTCAGGGACAGGGAGGACCTACGAGCAGTACTTC. Protein: CASSSGTGRTYEQYF.

The V gene is TRBV9, the J gene TRBJ1-5; 9 bases line up with TRBD1. The CDR3 is 16 amino acids. Germline CDR1 and CDR2: SGDLS and YYNGEE. Trimming at V came to 4 bases and at J to 7 bases, leaving 12 bases not matched to a gene. CDR3 sequence: CASSPHPGTGSQPQHF. CDR3 nucleotide sequence: TGTGCCAGCAGCCCCCACCCGGGGACAGGGAGCCAGCCCCAGCATTTT. Combining the CDR3 with reference TRBV9 and TRBJ1-5 gives the whole variable domain DSGVTQTPKHLITATGQRVTLRCSPRSGDLSVYWYQQSLDQGLQFLIQYYNGEERAKGNILERFSAQQFPDLHSELNLSSLELGDSALYFCASSPHPGTGSQPQHFGDGTRLSIL.

The chain employs TRBV28 and TRBJ2-7; no reliable D call. The V and J ends lost 4 bases and 6 bases respectively, with 13 bases between them. The CDR3 sequence is 13 residues long. Germline CDR1 reads MDHEN; CDR2 reads SYDVKM. CDR3 sequence reads: CASSSPTTSEQYF. CDR3 bases: TGTGCCAGCAGTTCCCCGACCACCAGCGAGCAGTACTTC.

The rearrangement joins TRBV9 to TRBJ2-5; TRBD2 agrees at 7 bases. Germline lookup yields CDR1 SGDLS and CDR2 YYNGEE. V lost 0 bases and J lost 2; bases outside the gene matches: 4. The CDR3 length is 15 residues. The CDR3 protein is CASSVESSGQETQYF. The DNA of the CDR3 is TGTGCCAGCAGCGTAGAGTCTAGCGGTCAAGAGACCCAGTACTTC.

This clone is a singleton in its sample. V gene TRBV18 combines with J gene TRBJ1-1; D is unresolved. V was trimmed by 6 bases and J by 0 bases, leaving 20 bases between them. Germline V gene sequence: CDR1 KGHSH, CDR2 LQKENI. This CDR3 spans 17 amino acids. This CDR3 is CASSDRPGFSMNTEAFF. In DNA, the CDR3 is TGTGCCAGCTCGGATAGGCCGGGCTTCTCTATGAACACTGAAGCTTTCTTT.

V and J are TRBV5-1 and TRBJ2-7; D remains unclear. This CDR3 has 13 residues. Germline CDR1 reads SGHRS; CDR2 reads YFSETQ. Trimming left V 6 bases short and J 0 bases short, with 10 bases between. As DNA, the CDR3 is TGCGCCAGCACGCCCAGAAGCTCCTACGAGCAGTACTTC. It is translated as CASTPRSSYEQYF.

With respect to this clone: This sample also contains other DNA sequences that code for the same CDR3. The V and J genes are TRBV7-2 and TRBJ1-1, with unresolved D. This CDR3 spans 12 amino acids. Germline values: CDR1 SGHTA, CDR2 FQGNSA. Trimming stripped 3 bases from V and 8 bases from J, with 10 bases between. CDR3 region: CASSFPRSEAFF. The CDR3 DNA reads as TGTGCCAGCAGCTTTCCCAGGAGCGAAGCTTTCTTT.

The rearrangement uses TRBV14 and TRBJ1-1; D uncertain. The germline V and J ends were trimmed by 3 bases and 2 bases, with 13 bases remaining between them. Germline CDR1 SGHDN, CDR2 FVKESK. The CDR3 is made up of 15 amino acids. The DNA for the CDR3 is TGTGCCAGCAGCCACACCCGGACGGTAAACACTGAAGCTTTCTTT. It encodes CASSHTRTVNTEAFF.

The chain uses TRBV2 and TRBJ2-5; TRBD1 matches 7 bases. From germline, CDR1 is SNHLY and CDR2 FYNNEI. The CDR3 covers 15 residues. The J segment lost 2 bases and the V segment lost 8 bases, leaving 11 bases of the junction unmatched. CDR3 residues: CASQLGTVSQETQYF. The DNA of the CDR3 is TGTGCCAGCCAACTAGGGACAGTATCACAAGAGACCCAGTACTTC.

The rearrangement joins TRBV11-1 to TRBJ2-7; D may be TRBD1 (6 bases). Trimming pared 5 bases from V and 2 bases from J, leaving 16 bases between. CDR1 and CDR2 (germline): SGHAT, FQDESV (reference sequence). The CDR3 length is 15 residues. In DNA, the CDR3 is TGTGCCAGCAGCCACGACGGACAGAGAGCCTACGAGCAGTACTTC. It is translated as CASSHDGQRAYEQYF.

This clone was picked up one time. This chain links TRBV7-9 with TRBJ1-5; D is ambiguous. Germline V gene data show CDR1 as SEHNR and CDR2 as FQNEAQ (reference sequence). The CDR3 totals 14 residues. The V end was cut by 6 bases, the J end by 10 bases, with 19 bases between. This CDR3 reads CASSPGSERRPQHF. The CDR3 bases are TGTGCCAGCAGTCCTGGATCTGAAAGAAGACCCCAGCATTTT.

The chain combines TRBV4-1 with TRBJ2-1; D is possibly TRBD2 (6 bases). From germline, CDR1 is MGHRA and CDR2 YSYEKL. This CDR3 is built from 16 residues. Trimming cost V 0 bases and J 5 bases, with 14 bases left between them. CDR3 protein: CASSQEAGPPNNEQFF. The CDR3 region has the DNA TGCGCCAGCAGCCAAGAAGCGGGCCCACCTAACAATGAGCAGTTCTTC.

This chain links TRBV7-8 with TRBJ2-7; possibly TRBD2 for D (6 bases). This CDR3 is 17 amino acids long. The germline V gene encodes CDR1 SGHVS and CDR2 FQNEAQ. V dropped 3 bases and J dropped 0 bases, with 18 bases sitting between them. CDR3: CASSFSGALTSSYEQYF. DNA of the CDR3: TGTGCCAGCAGCTTTAGCGGCGCCCTAACTAGCTCCTACGAGCAGTACTTC.

V is TRBV5-1 and J is TRBJ1-2, with a possible D match to TRBD1 (5 bases). The CDR3 is 13 residues long. V was trimmed by 4 bases and J by 4 bases, leaving 11 bases between them. CDR1 and CDR2 (germline): SGHRS, YFSETQ. This CDR3 is CASSGRTLYGYTF. The DNA of the CDR3 is TGCGCCAGCAGCGGACGGACACTCTATGGCTACACCTTC.